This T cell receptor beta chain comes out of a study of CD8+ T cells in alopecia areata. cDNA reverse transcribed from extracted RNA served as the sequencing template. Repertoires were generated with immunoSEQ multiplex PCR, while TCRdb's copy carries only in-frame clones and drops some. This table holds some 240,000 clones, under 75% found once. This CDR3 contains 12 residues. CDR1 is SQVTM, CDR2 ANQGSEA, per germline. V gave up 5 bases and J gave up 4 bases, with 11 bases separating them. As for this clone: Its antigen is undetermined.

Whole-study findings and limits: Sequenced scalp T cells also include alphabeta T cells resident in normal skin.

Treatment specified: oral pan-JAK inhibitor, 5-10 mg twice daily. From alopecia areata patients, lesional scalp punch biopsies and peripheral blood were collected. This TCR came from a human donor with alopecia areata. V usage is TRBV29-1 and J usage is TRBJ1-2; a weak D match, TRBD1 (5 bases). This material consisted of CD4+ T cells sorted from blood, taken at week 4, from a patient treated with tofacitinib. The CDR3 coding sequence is TGCAGCGTTAGCGGGGGTACCTATGGCTACACCTTC. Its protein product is CSVSGGTYGYTF.